This note documents a single T cell receptor (beta chain) sequence. This entry is derived from a study of blood T cell repertoires in COVID-19. Study summary: PBMCs, B-cell-depleted T cells, or T cells provided the cDNA or gDNA that made up the material.

This CDR3 spans 16 amino acids. Per the original methods: Estimation of nucleated cell counts was performed using reference gene primer amplification. Clones were sequenced by immunoSEQ multiplex PCR, and TCRdb holds only the in-frame ones, with some missing. The V and J calls and clone size come from that table; D and trimming were worked out from the DNA. This sample yields some 100,000 clones, of which approximately 89% are seen a single time; 0.85% to 1% belongs to the top ten. The sequencing input was peripheral blood. This receptor was identified in a man aged 55 to 69 with acute or convalescent COVID-19. The chain links TRBV21-1 to TRBJ1-6; TRBD1 is taken as the D call from the table, unchecked against the DNA. TRBV21-1 is labeled a pseudogene. The CDR3 sequence: CASSDSRDRGFAPLHF. CDR3 nucleotides: TGTGCCAGCAGCGACTCGCGGGACAGGGGATTTGCACCCCTCCACTTT.